Sequencing of this T cell receptor (beta chain) was carried out in a study of blood T cells in healthy people across ages. This clonotype came up a few times. This CDR3 is 14 amino acids long. Deletions cut 3 bases from V and 6 bases from J, with 12 bases between. Germline V gene sequence: CDR1 MDHEN, CDR2 SYDVKM. Then a second PCR, running roughly 7 to 11 cycles, was carried out with a sample-barcoded 5' primer and a J-beta primer mix. TCRdb analysed the 5' RACE reads with MiXCR anew, one entry per CDR3 protein. The table lists fewer than 900,000 distinct CDR3 sequences, roughly 44% of them singletons.

Sequencing input: blood. This clonotype was sampled from a woman between 55 and 75 years old in good health. V gene TRBV28 combines with J gene TRBJ2-1; D uncertain. The CDR3 bases are TGTGCCAGCAGTTTCGACATACCATCCAATGAGCAGTTCTTC. Translated, it gives CASSFDIPSNEQFF. Full variable domain (missing parts from reference TRBV28 and TRBJ2-1): DVKVTQSSRYLVKRTGEKVFLECVQDMDHENMFWYRQDPGLGLRLIYFSYDVKMKEKGDIPEGYSVSREKKERFSLILESASTNQTSMYLCASSFDIPSNEQFFGPGTRLTVL.